This note documents a single TCR beta chain sequence. Its matching antigen is unknown. Deep-level assay runs were performed. Method: immunoSEQ multiplex PCR; TCRdb's copy keeps in-frame clones and lacks some. The sample consists of under 1,900,000 clones, approximately 98.5% of them appearing once. This specimen belongs to a study of shared clonotypes between healthy human individuals. Study information: Donor ages ranged 18 to 49 years: a couple of women, a few men. A donor's plate count was three for CD4 naive and three for CD4 memory; CD8 naive had two and CD8 memory one. Findings and caveats of the study: With several donors compared, 5% to 5.5% of naive CD4 clonotypes were shared.

Germline CDR1 reads SQVTM; CDR2 reads ANQGSEA. Deletions cut 7 bases from V and 6 bases from J, with 12 bases between. The CDR3 runs 11 residues. Sequences were obtained from naive CD4+ T cells sorted from blood. Regarding subset: CD45RA+ positively selected. The clonotype originates from a man aged 25 to 40 in good health. The genes are TRBV29-1 and TRBJ1-1; D remains unclear. The CDR3 nucleotides read TGCAGCGGCCGGACCGCCGCTGAAGCTTTCTTT. Translation gives CSGRTAAEAFF.